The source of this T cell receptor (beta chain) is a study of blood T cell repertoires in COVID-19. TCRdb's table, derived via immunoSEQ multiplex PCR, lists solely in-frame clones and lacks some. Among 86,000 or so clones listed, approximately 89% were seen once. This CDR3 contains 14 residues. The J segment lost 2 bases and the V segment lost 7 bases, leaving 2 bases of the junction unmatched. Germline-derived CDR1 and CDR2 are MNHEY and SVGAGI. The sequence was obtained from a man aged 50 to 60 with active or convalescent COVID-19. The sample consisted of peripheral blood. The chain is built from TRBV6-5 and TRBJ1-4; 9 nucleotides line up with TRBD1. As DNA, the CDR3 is TGTGCCAGCAAAACAGGGGGCACTAATGAAAAACTGTTTTTT. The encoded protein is CASKTGGTNEKLFF.